This entry concerns a single T cell receptor beta chain. The table lists this clone with a count of one. This receptor's antigen is unknown. No quality values exist for individual bases; no much larger clone is one base distant. The immunoSEQ Assay, a bias-controlled multiplex PCR, was used to amplify TCRbeta CDR3 regions from genomic DNA. The authors processed their data as follows. Nucleated cell counts per sample were estimated from amplification of reference gene primers within the assay. To quantify the absolute abundance of each unique TCRbeta CDR3 rearrangement, sequence reads were collapsed and filtered. For each sample, productive Simpson clonality was calculated as the square root of Simpson's diversity index across productive rearrangements. This immuneACCESS table, as held by TCRdb, lists in-frame sequences with V and J called but not all clones. Of the missing ones, under half trace to an unresolved V gene in checked studies; the others have no known cause. D and trimming come from the DNA, and the V and J calls and clone size come from that table. The sample table records fewer than 350,000 clones; 88% of these occur just once. The ten largest clones take up 9% to 9.5% of the sample.

This sample is drawn from a study of blood T cell repertoires in COVID-19 (dated by TCRdb to the early 2020s). Broadly, across the study: Samples from collaborators originated in the United States, Italy and Spain and spanned both the acute and convalescent phases of COVID-19. Where available, HLA class I and class II types were obtained from metadata supplied by the sample provider rather than from assay-based typing. A de-identified subject ID, COVID-19 status, age in years and sex were almost always included in the sample metadata. The repertoires were made available in a free public database intended to serve as a resource for research on the immune response to SARS-CoV-2. The prospective study material was composed of cDNA or gDNA derived from T cells, B-cell-depleted T cells, or PBMCs. The samples were drawn from two sources: the first 160 participants of the ongoing ImmuneRACE study, and fewer than 1,500 subjects contributed by 6 global collaborators. The dataset comprised deeply sampled blood TCRbeta repertoires from subjects exposed to, actively infected with, or recovered from COVID-19.

The study at large found these results: The quantity of clinical and demographic metadata differed by source and by participant and was supplied without curation.

Each collaborating institution followed its own protocols to collect whole blood in K2EDTA tubes. For TCRbeta analysis, collaborator samples were shipped as frozen whole blood, as isolated PBMCs, or as DNA extracted from either sample type. Relative to germline, V is 0 bases shorter and J is 0 bases shorter, with 8 bases between their ends. The germline V gene specifies MNHEY as CDR1 and SVGAGI as CDR2. From its cysteine to its phenylalanine, the CDR3 spans 15 amino acids. The sequence is cut down to CDR3 DNA, 45 bases in frame from base 1. Recombination linked TRBV6-5 to TRBJ1-1; the best D guess is TRBD1, with 5 bases matching. The source of this sequence is a man aged 18 to 29 with active or convalescent COVID-19. The sequenced material came from peripheral blood. The DNA sequence reads TGTGCCAGCAGTTACTCGGCGGGGGTGAACACTGAAGCTTTCTTT. This encodes CASSYSAGVNTEAFF.